A selection of T cell receptor beta chains follows, all from one sample in a study of patients and donors after allogeneic stem cell transplantation. In TCRdb, the RT-PCR reads were re-called with MiXCR into one record per CDR3 protein. The table has over 350,000 distinct CDR3 sequences, 16% seen once; the top ten hold less than 9.5%. The sample was blood, either unsorted or a sorted T cell fraction (not recorded which). These receptors all stem from a human donor who was either an allogeneic HSCT recipient or a stem cell or donor lymphocyte infusion donor (not recorded which). It is not recorded whose cells these are; they may come from a transplant donor. CDR3s include the opening cysteine and the closing phenylalanine or tryptophan. A D gene is named only where the DNA matches it firmly. Expanded clones get a size class; other rows say once, few or many, or leave the size out.

V gene: TRBV2
D gene: NA
clone size: few
J gene: TRBJ2-1
CDR3 DNA: TGTGCCAGCAGCGCGGAGCTTGAGGAGTTCTTC
CDR3 protein: CASSAELEEFF

V gene: TRBV6-1
D gene: NA
clone size: few
J gene: TRBJ1-4
CDR3 DNA: TGTGCCAGCAGTGAATGTGGCCACCATTCTGGAAAACTGTTTTTT
CDR3 protein: CASSECGHHSGKLFF

V gene: TRBV20-1
D gene: TRBD2
clone size: NA
J gene: TRBJ2-3
CDR3 DNA: TGCAGTGCTAGAACCTCTTGGGAGGGTACGCAGTATTTT
CDR3 protein: CSARTSWEGTQYF

V gene: TRBV11-2
D gene: NA
clone size: many
J gene: TRBJ2-3
CDR3 DNA: TGTGCCAGCAGCTTAAGCGGGTGGACCACAGATACGCAGTATTTT
CDR3 protein: CASSLSGWTTDTQYF

V gene: TRBV11-2
D gene: NA
clone size: NA
J gene: TRBJ2-6
CDR3 DNA: TGTGCCAGCAGCCTAGTAGAGACAGGCCTCTTCGGGGCCAACGTCCTGACTTTC
CDR3 protein: CASSLVETGLFGANVLTF

V gene: TRBV20-1
D gene: NA
clone size: NA
J gene: TRBJ1-2
CDR3 DNA: TGCAGTGCTAGCAGGGGAGCCTATGGCTACACCTTC
CDR3 protein: CSASRGAYGYTF

V gene: TRBV18
D gene: NA
clone size: few
J gene: TRBJ2-1
CDR3 DNA: TGTGCCAGCTCATCAATACTATTTGAGCAGTTCTTC
CDR3 protein: CASSSILFEQFF

V gene: TRBV25-1
D gene: NA
clone size: NA
J gene: TRBJ2-7
CDR3 DNA: TGTGCCAGCACCACAGGTGTGGCCGAGCAGTACTTC
CDR3 protein: CASTTGVAEQYF

V gene: TRBV20-1
D gene: NA
clone size: few
J gene: TRBJ2-7
CDR3 DNA: TGCAGTGCTAACGGACGGGCCTACGAGCAGTACTTC
CDR3 protein: CSANGRAYEQYF

V gene: TRBV4-3
D gene: NA
clone size: few
J gene: TRBJ1-3
CDR3 DNA: TGCGCCAGCAGCCAAGATCTTCTCGGGGCGGGAAACACCATATATTTT
CDR3 protein: CASSQDLLGAGNTIYF

V gene: TRBV7-7
D gene: NA
clone size: few
J gene: TRBJ2-7
CDR3 DNA: TGTGCTAGCAGCCCCAGGGAGACCTACGAGCAGTACTTC
CDR3 protein: CASSPRETYEQYF

V gene: TRBV7-9
D gene: NA
clone size: NA
J gene: TRBJ2-3
CDR3 DNA: TGTGCCAGCAGCCACGGGGGGCCAATAGGCACAGATACGCAGTATTTT
CDR3 protein: CASSHGGPIGTDTQYF

V gene: TRBV24-1
D gene: TRBD2
clone size: NA
J gene: TRBJ2-1
CDR3 DNA: TGTGCCACCGGGGCCGGGACTAGGACACACAATGAGCAGTTCTTC
CDR3 protein: CATGAGTRTHNEQFF

V gene: TRBV10-3
D gene: TRBD2
clone size: few
J gene: TRBJ2-3
CDR3 DNA: TGTGCCATCAGCGTTAGCGGGGGTTACACAGATACGCAGTATTTT
CDR3 protein: CAISVSGGYTDTQYF

V gene: TRBV15
D gene: NA
clone size: NA
J gene: TRBJ2-1
CDR3 DNA: TGTGCCACCAGCAGAGATTGGGGAAGTGAGCAGTTCTTC
CDR3 protein: CATSRDWGSEQFF

V gene: TRBV7-2
D gene: NA
clone size: NA
J gene: TRBJ2-3
CDR3 DNA: TGTGCCAGCAGCTTAGTAGTATCCGCCACAGATACGCAGTATTTT
CDR3 protein: CASSLVVSATDTQYF

V gene: TRBV3-1
D gene: NA
clone size: NA
J gene: TRBJ1-1
CDR3 DNA: TGTGCCAGCAGCCAAGATCCCCAGCCCAACACTGAAGCTTTCTTT
CDR3 protein: CASSQDPQPNTEAFF

V gene: TRBV6-1
D gene: NA
clone size: NA
J gene: TRBJ2-7
CDR3 DNA: TGTGCCAGCAGGAAACATCGACTAGGGGGGTCCTACGAGCAGTACTTC
CDR3 protein: CASRKHRLGGSYEQYF

V gene: TRBV12-3/TRBV12-4
D gene: NA
clone size: few
J gene: TRBJ1-1
CDR3 DNA: TGTGCCAGCAGCTTGGTTCAGGGAAGGAACACTGAAGCTTTCTTT
CDR3 protein: CASSLVQGRNTEAFF

V gene: TRBV11-3
D gene: NA
clone size: NA
J gene: TRBJ2-3
CDR3 DNA: TGTGCCAGCAGTCATTGGGGGGCCACAGATACGCAGTATTTT
CDR3 protein: CASSHWGATDTQYF

V gene: TRBV20-1
D gene: NA
clone size: NA
J gene: TRBJ2-3
CDR3 DNA: TGCAGTGCAACCGGGAGCCCGGGCGCCACAGATACGCAGTATTTT
CDR3 protein: CSATGSPGATDTQYF

V gene: TRBV5-1
D gene: NA
clone size: NA
J gene: TRBJ1-4
CDR3 DNA: TGCGCCAGCAGCTTGGGGGGTCCTAATGAAAAACTGTTTTTT
CDR3 protein: CASSLGGPNEKLFF

V gene: TRBV29-1
D gene: NA
clone size: once
J gene: TRBJ2-2
CDR3 DNA: TGCAGCGTTGAAGATCGTCAGGTGGGCGGGGAGCTGTTTTTT
CDR3 protein: CSVEDRQVGGELFF

V gene: TRBV6-4
D gene: NA
clone size: NA
J gene: TRBJ2-2
CDR3 DNA: TGTGCCAGCAGCCCCTCGAGGGGGGGGAGTAAAACCGGGGAGCTGTTTTTT
CDR3 protein: CASSPSRGGSKTGELFF

V gene: TRBV7-8
D gene: NA
clone size: NA
J gene: TRBJ2-1
CDR3 DNA: TGTGCCAGCAGCGTAGTACCCCAGGTGGCGGATAAGTTCTTC
CDR3 protein: CASSVVPQVADKFF

V gene: TRBV4-1
D gene: NA
clone size: few
J gene: TRBJ2-5
CDR3 DNA: TGCGCCAGCAGCCAGCCCCTAGCGCTCCAAGAGACCCAGTACTTC
CDR3 protein: CASSQPLALQETQYF

V gene: TRBV5-1
D gene: NA
clone size: few
J gene: TRBJ1-1
CDR3 DNA: TGCGCCAGCAGCTTGGTACTCTCGGGGGAAGGTGAAGCTTTCTTT
CDR3 protein: CASSLVLSGEGEAFF

V gene: TRBV12-3/TRBV12-4
D gene: TRBD1
clone size: few
J gene: TRBJ2-4
CDR3 DNA: TGTGCCAGCAGTCGGCGAGGGGGCAGGGACATTCAGTACTTC
CDR3 protein: CASSRRGGRDIQYF

V gene: TRBV4-1
D gene: TRBD2
clone size: NA
J gene: TRBJ2-5
CDR3 DNA: TGCGCCAGCAGCATGGGACTAGCGGGAGAAGAGACCCAGTACTTC
CDR3 protein: CASSMGLAGEETQYF

V gene: TRBV29-1
D gene: NA
clone size: few
J gene: TRBJ2-2
CDR3 DNA: TGCAGCGTTTCGGGCGGAACCGGGGAGCTGTTTTTT
CDR3 protein: CSVSGGTGELFF

V gene: TRBV12-3/TRBV12-4
D gene: TRBD1
clone size: NA
J gene: TRBJ1-6
CDR3 DNA: TGTGCCAGCAGTTTCGGACAGGCGAAAAATTCACCCCTCCACTTT
CDR3 protein: CASSFGQAKNSPLHF

V gene: TRBV4-3
D gene: NA
clone size: few
J gene: TRBJ1-3
CDR3 DNA: TGCGCCAGCAGCCAAGATGGGACGAGCTCTGGAAACACCATATATTTT
CDR3 protein: CASSQDGTSSGNTIYF

V gene: TRBV12-3/TRBV12-4
D gene: NA
clone size: few
J gene: TRBJ2-6
CDR3 DNA: TGTGCCAGCAGTTTAGCCTCAGGGTCTGGGGCCAACGTCCTGACTTTC
CDR3 protein: CASSLASGSGANVLTF

V gene: TRBV20-1
D gene: NA
clone size: NA
J gene: TRBJ2-1
CDR3 DNA: TGCAGTGCTAGGCCCTTCGGGGCGACGAATGAGCAGTTCTTC
CDR3 protein: CSARPFGATNEQFF

V gene: TRBV7-9
D gene: NA
clone size: NA
J gene: TRBJ1-5
CDR3 DNA: TGTGCCAGCAGCTTAGTGAACAATCAGCCCCAGCATTTT
CDR3 protein: CASSLVNNQPQHF

V gene: TRBV29-1
D gene: NA
clone size: NA
J gene: TRBJ1-1
CDR3 DNA: TGCAGCGTCACCCGGACAGATACTGAAGCTTTCTTT
CDR3 protein: CSVTRTDTEAFF

V gene: TRBV5-1
D gene: NA
clone size: many
J gene: TRBJ2-7
CDR3 DNA: TGCGCCAGCAGCTTGGACTTCTACGAGCAGTACTTC
CDR3 protein: CASSLDFYEQYF